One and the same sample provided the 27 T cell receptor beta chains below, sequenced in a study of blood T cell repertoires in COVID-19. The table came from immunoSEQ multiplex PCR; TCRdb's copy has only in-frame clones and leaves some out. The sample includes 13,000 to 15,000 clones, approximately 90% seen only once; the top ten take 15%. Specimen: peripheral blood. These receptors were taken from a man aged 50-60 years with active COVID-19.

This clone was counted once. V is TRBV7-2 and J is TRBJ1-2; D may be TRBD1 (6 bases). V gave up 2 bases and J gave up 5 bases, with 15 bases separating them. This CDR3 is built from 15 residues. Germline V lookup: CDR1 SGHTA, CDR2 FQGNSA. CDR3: CASSLPPGHLYGYTF. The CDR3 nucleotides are TGTGCCAGCAGCTTACCACCGGGACACCTTTATGGCTACACCTTC.

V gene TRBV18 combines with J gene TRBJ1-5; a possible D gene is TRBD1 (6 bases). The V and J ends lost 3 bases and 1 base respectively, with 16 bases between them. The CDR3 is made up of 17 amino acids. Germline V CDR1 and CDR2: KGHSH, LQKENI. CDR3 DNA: TGTGCCAGCTCACCGTACCCGACAGGCGGAAGCAATCAGCCCCAGCATTTT. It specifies CASSPYPTGGSNQPQHF.

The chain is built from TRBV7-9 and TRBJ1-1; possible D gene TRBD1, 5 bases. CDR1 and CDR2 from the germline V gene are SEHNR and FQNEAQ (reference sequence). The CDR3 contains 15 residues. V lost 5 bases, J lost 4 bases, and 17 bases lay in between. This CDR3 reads CASSRLTAMSTEAFF. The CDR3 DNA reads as TGTGCCAGCAGCCGGCTGACAGCAATGAGCACTGAAGCTTTCTTT.

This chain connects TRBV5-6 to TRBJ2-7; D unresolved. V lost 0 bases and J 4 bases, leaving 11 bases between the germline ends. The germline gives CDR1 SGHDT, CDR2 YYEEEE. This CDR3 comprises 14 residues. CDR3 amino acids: CASSLVSAKYEQYF. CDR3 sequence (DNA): TGTGCCAGCAGCTTGGTAAGTGCGAAGTACGAGCAGTACTTC.

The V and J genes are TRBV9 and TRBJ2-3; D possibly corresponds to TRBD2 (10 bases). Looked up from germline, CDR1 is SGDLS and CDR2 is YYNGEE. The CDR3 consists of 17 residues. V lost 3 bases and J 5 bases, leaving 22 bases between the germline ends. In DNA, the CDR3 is TGTGCCAGCAGCGCACAGGGGGCTAGCGGGAGTGAAGATACGCAGTATTTT. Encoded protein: CASSAQGASGSEDTQYF.

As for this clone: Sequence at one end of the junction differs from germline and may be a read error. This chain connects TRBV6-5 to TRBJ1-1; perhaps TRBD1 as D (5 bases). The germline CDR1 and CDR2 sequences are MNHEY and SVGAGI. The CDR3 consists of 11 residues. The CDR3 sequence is CASTSDTEAFF. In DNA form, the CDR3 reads TGTGCCAGCACTTCGGACACGGAAGCTTTCTTT.

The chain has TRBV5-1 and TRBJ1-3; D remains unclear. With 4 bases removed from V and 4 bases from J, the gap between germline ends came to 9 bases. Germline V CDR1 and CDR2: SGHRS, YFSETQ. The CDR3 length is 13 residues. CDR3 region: CASSPAGGNTIYF. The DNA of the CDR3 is TGCGCCAGCAGCCCTGCCGGGGGAAACACCATATATTTT.

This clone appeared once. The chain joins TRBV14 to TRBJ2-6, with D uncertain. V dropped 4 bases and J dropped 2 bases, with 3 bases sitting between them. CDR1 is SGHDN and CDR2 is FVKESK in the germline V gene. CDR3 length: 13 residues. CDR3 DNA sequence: TGTGCCAGCAGCCCCGCTGGGGCCAACGTCCTGACTTTC. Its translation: CASSPAGANVLTF. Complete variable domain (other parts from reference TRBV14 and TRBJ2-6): EAGVTQFPSHSVIEKGQTVTLRCDPISGHDNLYWYRRVMGKEIKFLLHFVKESKQDESGMPNNRFLAERTGGTYSTLKVQPAELEDSGVYFCASSPAGANVLTFGAGSRLTVL.

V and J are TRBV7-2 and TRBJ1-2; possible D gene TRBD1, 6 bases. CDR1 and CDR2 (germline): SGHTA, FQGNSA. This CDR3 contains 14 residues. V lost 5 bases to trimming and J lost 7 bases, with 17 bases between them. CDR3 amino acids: CASSAGQAGAGYTF. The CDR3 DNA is TGTGCCAGCAGCGCCGGGCAGGCAGGGGCTGGCTACACCTTC.

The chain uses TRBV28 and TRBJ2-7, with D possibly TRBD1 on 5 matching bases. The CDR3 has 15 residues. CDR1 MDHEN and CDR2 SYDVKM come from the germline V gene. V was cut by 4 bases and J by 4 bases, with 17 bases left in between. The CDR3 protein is CASSYFGQAGYEQYF. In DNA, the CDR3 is TGTGCCAGCAGTTATTTTGGGCAGGCAGGGTACGAGCAGTACTTC.

CDR3 protein: CASSPGPRAEAFF. For the CDR3, the DNA is TGTGCCAGCAGCCCGGGCCCACGCGCTGAAGCTTTCTTT. The chain carries TRBV6-2 or TRBV6-3 and TRBJ1-1, with D unresolved. Germline lookup yields CDR1 MNHEY and CDR2 SVGEGT. The CDR3 contains 13 residues. V gave up 6 bases and J gave up 6 bases, with 14 bases separating them.

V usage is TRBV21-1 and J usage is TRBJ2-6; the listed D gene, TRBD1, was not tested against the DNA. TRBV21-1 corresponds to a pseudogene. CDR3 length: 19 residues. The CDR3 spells CASSNWVDREFSGANVLTF. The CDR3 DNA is TGTGCCAGCAGCAATTGGGTGGACAGGGAATTCTCTGGGGCCAACGTCCTGACTTTC.

The DNA for the CDR3 is TGTGCCAGCAGTTTAGTCGCTAGCGGGAGTCGGAATGAGCAGTTCTTC. Encoded protein: CASSLVASGSRNEQFF. The V call is TRBV28, the J call TRBJ2-1, with 10 bases identical to TRBD2. CDR1 and CDR2 (germline): MDHEN, SYDVKM. With V trimmed by 2 bases and J by 7 bases, 8 bases remained unmatched. This CDR3 is built from 16 residues.

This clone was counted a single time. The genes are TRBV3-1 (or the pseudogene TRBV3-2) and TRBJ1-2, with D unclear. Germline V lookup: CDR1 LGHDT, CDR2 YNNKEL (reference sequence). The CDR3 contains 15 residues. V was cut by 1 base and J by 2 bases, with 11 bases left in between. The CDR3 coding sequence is TGTGCCAGCAGCCAAGCTGCAGGATTAAACTATGGCTACACCTTC. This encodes CASSQAAGLNYGYTF.

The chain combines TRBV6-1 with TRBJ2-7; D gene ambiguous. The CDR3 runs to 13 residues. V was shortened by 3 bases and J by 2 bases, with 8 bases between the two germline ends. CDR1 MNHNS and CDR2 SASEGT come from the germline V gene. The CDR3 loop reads CASSESRAYEQYF. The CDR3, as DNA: TGTGCCAGCAGTGAGAGCCGGGCCTACGAGCAGTACTTC.

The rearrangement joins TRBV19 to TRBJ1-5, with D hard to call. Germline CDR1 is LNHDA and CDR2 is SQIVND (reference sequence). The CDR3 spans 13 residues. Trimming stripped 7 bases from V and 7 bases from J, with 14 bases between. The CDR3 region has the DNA TGTGCCAGTACTAACTTACAGAGCCAGCCCCAGCATTTT. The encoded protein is CASTNLQSQPQHF. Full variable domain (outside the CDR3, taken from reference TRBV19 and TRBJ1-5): DGGITQSPKYLFRKEGQNVTLSCEQNLNHDAMYWYRQDPGQGLRLIYYSQIVNDFQKGDIAEGYSVSREKKESFPLTVTSAQKNPTAFYLCASTNLQSQPQHFGDGTRLSIL.

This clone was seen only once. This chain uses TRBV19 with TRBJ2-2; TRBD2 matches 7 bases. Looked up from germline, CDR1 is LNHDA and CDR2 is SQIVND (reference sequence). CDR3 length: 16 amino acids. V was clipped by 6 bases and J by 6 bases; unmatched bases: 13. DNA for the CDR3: TGTGCCAGTAGCCCCCGGACGGGAGGCGGCGCCGGGGAGCTGTTTTTT. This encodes CASSPRTGGGAGELFF. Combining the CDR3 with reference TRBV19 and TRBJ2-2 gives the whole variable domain DGGITQSPKYLFRKEGQNVTLSCEQNLNHDAMYWYRQDPGQGLRLIYYSQIVNDFQKGDIAEGYSVSREKKESFPLTVTSAQKNPTAFYLCASSPRTGGGAGELFFGEGSRLTVL.

In DNA form, the CDR3 reads TGTGCCAGCAGTTACTCACAGGAGATATACAATGAGCAGTTCTTC. Its translation: CASSYSQEIYNEQFF. The chain couples TRBV6-6 to TRBJ2-1, with D maybe TRBD1 (5 bases). V dropped 0 bases and J dropped 4 bases, with 10 bases sitting between them. The germline CDR1 and CDR2 sequences are MNHNY and SVGAGI (reference sequence). The CDR3 totals 15 residues.

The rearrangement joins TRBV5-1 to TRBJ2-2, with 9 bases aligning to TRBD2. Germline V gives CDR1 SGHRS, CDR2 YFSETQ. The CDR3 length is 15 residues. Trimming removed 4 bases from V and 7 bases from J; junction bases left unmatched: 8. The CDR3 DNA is TGCGCCAGCAGCCTCGAGGCTAGCGGGATCGGGGAGCTGTTTTTT. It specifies CASSLEASGIGELFF. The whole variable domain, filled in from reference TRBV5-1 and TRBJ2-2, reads KAGVTQTPRYLIKTRGQQVTLSCSPISGHRSVSWYQQTPGQGLQFLFEYFSETQRNKGNFPGRFSGRQFSNSRSEMNVSTLELGDSALYLCASSLEASGIGELFFGEGSRLTVL.

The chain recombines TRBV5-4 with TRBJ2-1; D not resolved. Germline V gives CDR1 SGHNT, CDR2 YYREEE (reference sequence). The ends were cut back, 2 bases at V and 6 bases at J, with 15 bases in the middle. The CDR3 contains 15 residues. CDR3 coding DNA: TGTGCCAGCAGCTTAGCCAAGCCTCTAAGCAATGAGCAGTTCTTC. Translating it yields CASSLAKPLSNEQFF.

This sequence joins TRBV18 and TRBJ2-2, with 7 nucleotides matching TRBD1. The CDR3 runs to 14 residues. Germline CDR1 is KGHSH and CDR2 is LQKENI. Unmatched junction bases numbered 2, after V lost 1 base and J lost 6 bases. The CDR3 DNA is TGTGCCAGCTCACCACAGACAGGGTCCGGGGAGCTGTTTTTT. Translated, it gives CASSPQTGSGELFF.

CDR3 DNA: TGCGCCAGCAGCCAAGAGGGGTTATCGGGGGTGCGGCAAGAGACCCAGTACTTC. It codes for CASSQEGLSGVRQETQYF. This chain joins TRBV4-1 and TRBJ2-5; TRBD2 is a possible D gene (6 bases). The CDR3 is 18 amino acids. Per germline, CDR1 MGHRA and CDR2 YSYEKL. Trimming stripped 0 bases from V and 2 bases from J, with 19 bases between.

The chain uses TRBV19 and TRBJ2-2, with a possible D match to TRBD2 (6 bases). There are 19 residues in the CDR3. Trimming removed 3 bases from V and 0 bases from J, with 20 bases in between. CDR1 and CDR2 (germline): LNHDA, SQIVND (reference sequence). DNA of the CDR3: TGTGCCAGTAGTATTTTGGCGATGATAGCGGCCCCGAACACCGGGGAGCTGTTTTTT. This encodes CASSILAMIAAPNTGELFF.

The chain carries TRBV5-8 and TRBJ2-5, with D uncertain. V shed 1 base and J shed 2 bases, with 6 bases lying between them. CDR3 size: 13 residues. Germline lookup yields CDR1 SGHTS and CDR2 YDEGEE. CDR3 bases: TGTGCCAGCAGCTTGAGACTGCAAGAGACCCAGTACTTC. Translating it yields CASSLRLQETQYF.

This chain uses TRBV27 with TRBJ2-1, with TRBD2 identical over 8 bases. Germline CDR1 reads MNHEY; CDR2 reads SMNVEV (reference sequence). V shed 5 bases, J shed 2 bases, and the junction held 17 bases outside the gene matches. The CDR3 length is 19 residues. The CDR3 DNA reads TGTGCCAGCAGTCCCCCGGGGGGGTTGGGACGCCAAACCTACAATGAGCAGTTCTTC. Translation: CASSPPGGLGRQTYNEQFF.

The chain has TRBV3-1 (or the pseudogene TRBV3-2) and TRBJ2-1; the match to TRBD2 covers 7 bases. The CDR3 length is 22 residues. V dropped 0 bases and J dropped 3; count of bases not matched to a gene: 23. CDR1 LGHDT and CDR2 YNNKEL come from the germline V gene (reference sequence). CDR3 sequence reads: CASSQDSFSPSGHKVGYNEQFF. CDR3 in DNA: TGTGCCAGCAGCCAAGATTCCTTTAGTCCTAGCGGCCATAAAGTGGGCTACAATGAGCAGTTCTTC.

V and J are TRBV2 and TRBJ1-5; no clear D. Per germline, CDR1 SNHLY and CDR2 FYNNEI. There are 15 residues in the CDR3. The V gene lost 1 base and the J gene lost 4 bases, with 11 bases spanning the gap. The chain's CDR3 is CASSEGWQINQPQHF. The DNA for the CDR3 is TGTGCCAGCAGTGAAGGTTGGCAGATTAATCAGCCCCAGCATTTT. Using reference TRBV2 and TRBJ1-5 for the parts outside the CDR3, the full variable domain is EPEVTQTPSHQVTQMGQEVILRCVPISNHLYFYWYRQILGQKVEFLVSFYNNEISEKSEIFDDQFSVERPDGSNFTLKIRSTKLEDSAMYFCASSEGWQINQPQHFGDGTRLSIL.